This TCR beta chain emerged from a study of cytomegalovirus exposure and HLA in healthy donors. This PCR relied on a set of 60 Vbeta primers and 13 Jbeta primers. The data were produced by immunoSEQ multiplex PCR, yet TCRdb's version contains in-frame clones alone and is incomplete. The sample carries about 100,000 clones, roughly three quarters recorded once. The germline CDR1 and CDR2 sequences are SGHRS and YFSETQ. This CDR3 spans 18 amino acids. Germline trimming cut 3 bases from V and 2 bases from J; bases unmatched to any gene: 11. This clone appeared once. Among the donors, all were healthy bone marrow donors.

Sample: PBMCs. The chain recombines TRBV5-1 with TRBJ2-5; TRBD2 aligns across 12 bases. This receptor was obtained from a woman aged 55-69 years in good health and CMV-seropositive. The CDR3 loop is CASSSGLLAGGVQETQYF. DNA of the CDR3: TGCGCCAGCAGCTCTGGGTTGCTAGCGGGAGGGGTTCAAGAGACCCAGTACTTC.